These 15 T cell receptor beta chains were sequenced from one sample in a study of T cell responses to AZD1222 COVID-19 vaccine. Assay used: immunoSEQ multiplex PCR; TCRdb lists only in-frame clones, some missing. The sample has 95,000 to 150,000 clones, roughly 92% seen once; the top ten hold approximately 1.5%. This sample comprised peripheral blood, obtained on day 0 of AZD1222 vaccination. The receptors come from an adult in good health.

The rearrangement links TRBV7-2 to TRBJ2-5; 8 bases line up with TRBD2. Looked up from germline, CDR1 is SGHTA and CDR2 is FQGNSA. CDR3 length: 16 residues. V lost 1 base, J lost 4 bases, and 8 bases stayed unmatched. For the CDR3, the DNA is TGTGCCAGCAGCTTAGAAGGTGTGCGGGGGGCAGAGACCCAGTACTTC. This gives the protein CASSLEGVRGAETQYF.

The genes are TRBV5-1 and TRBJ2-3; TRBD1 might be the D (7 bases). Germline V CDR1 and CDR2: SGHRS, YFSETQ. CDR3 length: 15 residues. The V and J ends lost 5 bases and 4 bases respectively, with 17 bases between them. The CDR3 here is CASSSAGGTADTQYF. CDR3 nucleotide sequence: TGCGCCAGCAGTTCTGCAGGGGGGACGGCAGATACGCAGTATTTT.

This clone was counted between two and nine times. The rearrangement uses TRBV19 and TRBJ1-6; D is unresolved. This CDR3 comprises 17 residues. V was clipped by 0 bases and J by 0 bases, with 9 bases between them. In germline, CDR1 is LNHDA, CDR2 SQIVND (reference sequence). This CDR3 reads CASSIEVFSSYNSPLHF. CDR3 bases: TGTGCCAGTAGTATAGAAGTCTTCAGCTCCTATAATTCACCCCTCCACTTT.

The V call is TRBV14, the J call TRBJ1-2; unclear D gene. The V gene lost 1 base and the J gene lost 3 bases, with 3 bases spanning the gap. The CDR3 runs 12 residues. The germline V gene encodes CDR1 SGHDN and CDR2 FVKESK. The CDR3 reads CASSQGDYGYTF. CDR3 bases: TGTGCCAGCAGCCAAGGAGACTATGGCTACACCTTC.

The chain joins TRBV7-9 to TRBJ1-1, with D possibly being TRBD1 (5 bases). V was trimmed by 5 bases and J by 4 bases, leaving 17 bases between them. This CDR3 has 15 amino acids. Germline V gene data show CDR1 as SEHNR and CDR2 as FQNEAQ (reference sequence). CDR3 nucleotide sequence: TGTGCCAGCAGCGCGTCTTCGGGGCCGGGCACTGAAGCTTTCTTT. Amino acids: CASSASSGPGTEAFF.

The V call is TRBV24-1, the J call TRBJ1-3; D uncertain. The ends were cut back, 6 bases at V and 0 bases at J, with 2 bases in the middle. The germline CDR1 and CDR2 sequences are KGHDR and SFDVKD. The length of the CDR3 is 12 residues. The chain's CDR3 is CATSSSGNTIYF. CDR3 bases: TGTGCCACCAGTTCCTCTGGAAACACCATATATTTT.

This chain links TRBV7-8 with TRBJ1-4, with D uncertain. This CDR3 has 15 residues. The V gene's germline CDR1 is SGHVS and CDR2 FQNEAQ. V was shortened by 2 bases and J by 4 bases, with 11 bases between the two germline ends. In nucleotides, the CDR3 is TGTGCCAGCAGCTTAATAGGCGGGTTTAATGAAAAACTGTTTTTT. Translating gives CASSLIGGFNEKLFF.

This sequence joins TRBV6-5 and TRBJ1-1, with 7 positions matching TRBD1. V dropped 2 bases and J dropped 4; count of bases not matched to a gene: 4. The CDR3 totals 14 residues. Germline V gene data show CDR1 as MNHEY and CDR2 as SVGAGI. The CDR3, as DNA: TGTGCCAGCAGTTACGGCAGGGGGGTCACTGAAGCTTTCTTT. Protein: CASSYGRGVTEAFF.

The J gene is TRBJ1-2, the V gene TRBV6-1, with TRBD1 matching 9 bases. With 2 bases clipped from V and 3 bases from J, the junction kept 7 bases outside the gene matches. This CDR3 is built from 16 residues. The germline V gene has CDR1 MNHNS and CDR2 SASEGT. The CDR3 region has the DNA TGTGCCAGCAGTGAATCAGGTACAGGGGGCGACTATGGCTACACCTTC. Its protein is CASSESGTGGDYGYTF.

The chain employs TRBV27 and TRBJ1-2; possible D gene TRBD1, 5 bases. In germline, CDR1 is MNHEY, CDR2 SMNVEV (reference sequence). V dropped 6 bases and J dropped 4 bases, with 12 bases sitting between them. This CDR3 is 13 amino acids long. CDR3 residues: CASRQTASYGYTF. As DNA, the CDR3 is TGTGCCAGCAGGCAGACAGCCAGCTATGGCTACACCTTC.

J is TRBJ2-7 and V is TRBV18, with D tentatively TRBD2 (6 bases). The V end was cut by 3 bases, the J end by 8 bases, with 20 bases between. This CDR3 is built from 15 residues. Germline values: CDR1 KGHSH, CDR2 LQKENI. CDR3 nucleotides: TGTGCCAGCTCACCCCCGGGGGACCTTTTAGTGAAGCAGTACTTC. Translated, it gives CASSPPGDLLVKQYF. Combining the CDR3 with reference TRBV18 and TRBJ2-7 gives the whole variable domain NAGVMQNPRHLVRRRGQEARLRCSPMKGHSHVYWYRQLPEEGLKFMVYLQKENIIDESGMPKERFSAEFPKEGPSILRIQQVVRGDSAAYFCASSPPGDLLVKQYFGPGTRLTVT.

The chain carries TRBV28 and TRBJ1-1; D is ambiguous. The CDR3 consists of 15 residues. Germline loops: CDR1 MDHEN, CDR2 SYDVKM. V lost 1 base and J lost 0, with 9 bases in between. CDR3 bases: TGTGCCAGCAGTTTATATCAGCTTATGAACACTGAAGCTTTCTTT. Its translation: CASSLYQLMNTEAFF.

The CDR3 sequence is CASSSVLNYGYTF. For the CDR3, the DNA is TGTGCCAGCAGTTCAGTCCTAAACTATGGCTACACCTTC. This chain uses TRBV27 with TRBJ1-2; D is unclear. Germline V lookup: CDR1 MNHEY, CDR2 SMNVEV (reference sequence). The CDR3 spans 13 residues. The ends were cut back, 4 bases at V and 2 bases at J, with 8 bases in the middle.

The chain combines TRBV5-1 with TRBJ2-3, with D maybe TRBD1 (5 bases). Germline CDR1 is SGHRS and CDR2 is YFSETQ. This CDR3 comprises 16 residues. V lost 0 bases, J lost 2 bases, and 13 bases lay in between. The CDR3 protein is CASSLDGRENTDTQYF. CDR3 in DNA: TGCGCCAGCAGCTTGGATGGCAGGGAAAACACAGATACGCAGTATTTT. The whole variable domain, remainder taken from reference TRBV5-1 and TRBJ2-3, is KAGVTQTPRYLIKTRGQQVTLSCSPISGHRSVSWYQQTPGQGLQFLFEYFSETQRNKGNFPGRFSGRQFSNSRSEMNVSTLELGDSALYLCASSLDGRENTDTQYFGPGTRLTVL.

The chain has TRBV6-2 or TRBV6-3 and TRBJ1-1, with D perhaps matching TRBD1 (5 bases). This CDR3 spans 15 amino acids. Trimming removed 0 bases at V and 6 bases at J, with 14 bases between. CDR1 is MNHEY, CDR2 SVGEGT, per germline. CDR3 nucleotide sequence: TGTGCCAGCAGTTACTCGGTTCAGGGAAAATCTGAAGCTTTCTTT. Amino acid sequence: CASSYSVQGKSEAFF.